This is a list of T cell receptor beta chains from one sample in a study of T cell responses to AZD1222 COVID-19 vaccine. Profiled with immunoSEQ multiplex PCR; TCRdb holds only in-frame clones, not every one. The repertoire holds around 100,000 clones, with around 96% as singletons. Here the sequenced sample was peripheral blood, taken on day 0 of AZD1222 vaccination. These receptors originate from an adult in good health. Each CDR3 is given with its conserved first and last residue. D genes are given only for firm matches. The size of a clone is reported for some rows only, either as once, few or many, or as a class for expanded clones.

>TRBV4-2|TRBJ2-2|TRBD2|.
TGTGCCAGCAGCGCCAGCGGGAGGGATACCGGGGAGCTGTTTTTT
CASSASGRDTGELFF
>TRBV19|TRBJ1-2|.|.
TGTGCCAGTAGTATAGATCCGACGGGCTACACCTTC
CASSIDPTGYTF
>TRBV9|TRBJ1-4|TRBD1|.
TGTGCCAGCAGCGCCCAGACCGGGACAGCGATTGAAAAACTGTTTTTT
CASSAQTGTAIEKLFF
>TRBV6-5|TRBJ2-7|.|.
TGTGCCAGCAGGGAGCCGGGACTCCGGGCGGTGTACTTC
CASREPGLRAVYF
>TRBV7-9|TRBJ1-2|.|.
TGTGCCAGCAGCCCCCCCCGGGGGAAGGGACCTAACTATGGCTACACCTTC
CASSPPRGKGPNYGYTF
>TRBV28|TRBJ1-5|TRBD1|.
TGTGCCAGCAGTTTGGACAGGGGAAATCAGCCCCAGCATTTT
CASSLDRGNQPQHF
>TRBV7-9|TRBJ1-1|.|.
TGTGCCAGCAGCTTAGGTGGCAGGGGATTAATGTCCCAAAAAACGGGGGCTTTCTTT
CASSLGGRGLMSQKTGAFF
>TRBV5-1|TRBJ1-1|TRBD1|once
TGCGCCAGCAGCTTCGGACAGGGGACCACTGAAGCTTTCTTT
CASSFGQGTTEAFF
>TRBV11-2|TRBJ2-5|TRBD2|.
TGTGCCAGCAGCTTAGGCCCTAGCGGGGGGACGACCCAGTACTTC
CASSLGPSGGTTQYF
>TRBV11-2|TRBJ2-6|.|.
TGTGCCAGCAGCTTAGCCGGACAGACCAACGTCCTGACTTTC
CASSLAGQTNVLTF
>TRBV11-2|TRBJ1-2|TRBD1|once
TGTGCCAGCAGCTTGGCCCCGGGACAGGGGGGCTATGGCTACACCTTC
CASSLAPGQGGYGYTF
>TRBV5-1|TRBJ1-2|.|.
TGCGCCAGCAGCCCCTTTGGGGGAGACTATGGCTACACCTTC
CASSPFGGDYGYTF
>TRBV2|TRBJ1-2|.|.
TGTGCCAGCTCCAGGGACGACGTAGACTATGGCTACACCTTC
CASSRDDVDYGYTF
>TRBV7-9|TRBJ2-7|.|.
TGTGCCAGCAGCTTATACAGGGAAGTATCCTACGAGCAGTACTTC
CASSLYREVSYEQYF
>TRBV7-8|TRBJ1-1|.|.
TGTGCCAGCAGCTTAGGACAGAACACTGAAGCTTTCTTT
CASSLGQNTEAFF
>TRBV6-2/TRBV6-3|TRBJ2-5|.|once
TGTGCCAGCAGTCACCGGGAGACCCAGTACTTC
CASSHRETQYF
>TRBV12-3/TRBV12-4|TRBJ1-4|.|.
TGTGCCAGCAGGCCCGGGCCTAATGAAAAACTGTTTTTT
CASRPGPNEKLFF
>TRBV19|TRBJ1-1|TRBD1|.
TGTGCCAGTAGGGGACAGGGAACCGAAGCTTTCTTT
CASRGQGTEAFF
>TRBV2|TRBJ2-7|TRBD2|.
TGTGCCAGCGGGGGCGCGGGAGGACGATCCTACGAGCAGTACTTC
CASGGAGGRSYEQYF
>TRBV5-1|TRBJ1-5|TRBD1|.
TGCGCCAGCAGGATCGGGACAGGGGAAAACCAGCCCCAGCATTTT
CASRIGTGENQPQHF
>TRBV5-1|TRBJ1-2|.|.
TGCGCCAGCAGCTTGGGGTGGCAGGACGCAGGCGGCTACACCTTC
CASSLGWQDAGGYTF
>TRBV28|TRBJ1-2|.|.
TGTGCCAGTAAGCGGGGGGCCGCGGACTATGGCTACACCTTC
CASKRGAADYGYTF
>TRBV7-3|TRBJ2-2|.|.
TGTGCCAGCAGCTTAGGAGGCACCGGGGAGCTGTTTTTT
CASSLGGTGELFF
>TRBV27|TRBJ1-2|TRBD1|.
TGTGCCAGCAGTTCGCAGGGGGGCAGCTATGGCTACACCTTC
CASSSQGGSYGYTF
>TRBV7-9|TRBJ1-3|TRBD1|.
TGTGCCAGCAGCACTTCGACAGGGCCTGGAAACACCATATATTTT
CASSTSTGPGNTIYF
>TRBV6-6|TRBJ1-4|TRBD1|.
TGTGCCAGCAGCTACGCCCCCGGGACAGGGGACGAAAAACTGTTTTTT
CASSYAPGTGDEKLFF
>TRBV6-5|TRBJ1-5|.|.
TGTGCCAGCAGTTACTCGGGCCAAGGGAGGGGCGAGCCCCAGCATTTT
CASSYSGQGRGEPQHF
>TRBV7-2|TRBJ1-4|.|.
TGTGCCAGCAGCTTTAAGTCATCGGCTAATGAAAAACTGTTTTTT
CASSFKSSANEKLFF
>TRBV5-3|TRBJ1-1|.|.
TGTGCCAGAAGCTTTGGGGGGGCCTTGAACACTGAAGCTTTCTTT
CARSFGGALNTEAFF
>TRBV6-5|TRBJ2-1|TRBD1|once
TGTGCCAGCGGACAGGGGCGAGATGAGCAGTTCTTC
CASGQGRDEQFF
>TRBV27|TRBJ2-5|.|.
TGTGCCAGCAGTTCTCCTTCCAGGGCAGAGACCCAGTACTTC
CASSSPSRAETQYF
>TRBV9|TRBJ2-3|.|.
TGTGCCAGCAGCGTAAGCGGATCGAGCGCAGATACGCAGTATTTT
CASSVSGSSADTQYF
>TRBV4-1|TRBJ1-5|TRBD1|.
TGCGCCAGCAGCCAGGGACAGTCGACTAATAGCAATCAGCCCCAGCATTTT
CASSQGQSTNSNQPQHF
>TRBV18|TRBJ2-7|.|.
TGTGCCAGCTCACTACGACTGGAACGACCCTCCTACGAGCAGTACTTC
CASSLRLERPSYEQYF
>TRBV29-1|TRBJ2-1|.|.
TGCAGCGTTGGCGAAGGGCGGACTGAGCAGTTCTTC
CSVGEGRTEQFF
>TRBV14|TRBJ2-7|.|.
TGTGCCAGCAGCCAAGATTCGTTCTACGAGCAGTACTTC
CASSQDSFYEQYF
>TRBV12-3/TRBV12-4|TRBJ2-7|.|.
TGTGCCAGCAGTTTCACAAACTACGAGCAGTACTTC
CASSFTNYEQYF
>TRBV6-1|TRBJ1-4|.|.
TGTGCCAGCAGTGAAGCAGGATTAACTAATGAAAAACTGTTTTTT
CASSEAGLTNEKLFF
>TRBV7-9|TRBJ2-1|TRBD2|once
TGTGCCAGCAGCCCACCACGGGACTACCCCAATGAGCAGTTCTTC
CASSPPRDYPNEQFF
>TRBV7-9|TRBJ1-5|.|.
TGTGCCAGCAGCTTCAGCAATCAGCCCCAGCATTTT
CASSFSNQPQHF
>TRBV5-6|TRBJ1-1|.|.
TGTGCCAGCAGACAACAGGGTCGGGGCACTGAAGCTTTCTTT
CASRQQGRGTEAFF
>TRBV3-1/TRBV3-2|TRBJ2-7|.|.
TGTGCCAGCAGCCCAAGTGGACTCGCTGTTTCCTACGAGCAGTACTTC
CASSPSGLAVSYEQYF
>TRBV2|TRBJ1-1|.|.
TGTGCCAGCAGGGTCTTGGCGAACACTGAAGCTTTCTTT
CASRVLANTEAFF
>TRBV9|TRBJ2-3|TRBD1|.
TGTGCCAGCAGCGTAGGGTTGCTACAGGGGGCAGGTACGCAGTATTTT
CASSVGLLQGAGTQYF
>TRBV3-1/TRBV3-2|TRBJ1-6|.|.
TGTGCCAGCAGCCAAGGGAAGTGGAGCTCCTATAATTCACCCCTCCACTTT
CASSQGKWSSYNSPLHF
>TRBV12-3/TRBV12-4|TRBJ1-2|.|.
TGTGCCAGCAGTTTAGACCGGACGGGCTACACCTTC
CASSLDRTGYTF
>TRBV6-2/TRBV6-3|TRBJ1-2|TRBD1|.
TGTGCCAGCAGTCCGGACAGGGTTCAGGGCTACACCTTC
CASSPDRVQGYTF